This entry lists 21 T cell receptor beta chains sequenced from one sample in a study of metastatic and nonmetastatic thyroid tumors. Patients were all untreated before their thyroid surgery. TCRdb re-called clones via MiXCR from the PCR reads. This sample has 25,000 to 35,000 clones, with 15% to 20% found just once. Sequenced sample: blood. The receptors shown here come from a female donor with papillary thyroid cancer or a benign thyroid nodule (not recorded which). Some clones in this sample may be carry-over from other donors' samples.

This clone was seen ten or more times. V usage is TRBV10-3 and J usage is TRBJ2-2; TRBD2 matches at 15 bases. The CDR3 consists of 17 residues. The germline gives CDR1 ENHRY, CDR2 SYGVKD. With 10 bases clipped from V and 2 bases from J, the junction kept 8 bases outside the gene matches. CDR3 amino acids: CATTPGLAGGNTGELFF. DNA for the CDR3: TGTGCCACCACCCCGGGACTAGCGGGGGGAAACACCGGGGAGCTGTTTTTT.

Comment on this clone: At one end, the junction sequence differs from germline, possibly due to a read error. The identical CDR3 is also encoded by other nucleotide sequences in the sample. This chain links TRBV5-4 with TRBJ2-3; weak D call: TRBD1 (6 bases). Germline CDR1 SGHNT, CDR2 YYREEE (reference sequence). This CDR3 comprises 14 residues. The CDR3 sequence is CASRSGTITDTQYF. CDR3 in DNA: TGTGCCAGCAGATCCGGGACAATCACAGATACACAGTATTTT. Complete variable domain (other parts from reference TRBV5-4 and TRBJ2-3): ETGVTQSPTHLIKTRGQQVTLRCSSQSGHNTVSWYQQALGQGPQFIFQYYREEENGRGNFPPRFSGLQFPNYSSELNVNALELDDSALYLCASRSGTITDTQYFGPGTRLTVL.

This clone came up many times. In nucleotides, the CDR3 is TGCAGTGCTAGCAACCACAGGGGGCAGTTCTTC. This encodes CSASNHRGQFF. The chain joins TRBV20-1 to TRBJ2-1, with 7 bases that match TRBD1. The CDR3 length is 11 residues. The junction had 5 bases not matched to a gene; V was cut back by 3 bases and J by 12 bases. Germline V gene sequence: CDR1 DFQATT, CDR2 SNEGSKA (reference sequence).

This clone occurred a few times. The genes are TRBV2 and TRBJ1-2; D unclear. V lost 9 bases and J lost 7, with 24 bases in between. This CDR3 region has 15 residues. From germline, CDR1 is SNHLY and CDR2 FYNNEI. The chain's CDR3 is CARNLGRKESFGYTF. DNA of the CDR3: TGTGCCAGAAACCTCGGCAGGAAGGAGAGCTTTGGCTACACCTTC.

The rearrangement links TRBV11-2 to TRBJ2-7; no reliable D call. V dropped 0 bases and J dropped 3 bases, with 6 bases sitting between them. This CDR3 comprises 13 residues. CDR1 SGHAT and CDR2 FQNNGV come from the germline V gene. CDR3 nucleotide sequence: TGTGCCAGCAGCTTAGATACGGTCTACGAGCAGTACTTC. It is translated as CASSLDTVYEQYF.

This clone came up a few times. The rearrangement joins TRBV24-1 to TRBJ2-7; perhaps TRBD1 as D (5 bases). The CDR3 contains 16 residues. The ends were cut back, 2 bases at V and 4 bases at J, with 17 bases in the middle. The V gene's germline CDR1 is KGHDR and CDR2 SFDVKD. The CDR3 DNA sequence: TGTGCCACCAGTGATTCCCAGGGATCAGCGCGTTACGAGCAGTACTTC. It codes for CATSDSQGSARYEQYF.

This rearrangement joins TRBV5-4 to TRBJ1-2; D not resolved. Trimming cost V 4 bases and J 3 bases, with 19 bases left between them. Germline V gives CDR1 SGHNT, CDR2 YYREEE (reference sequence). This CDR3 comprises 16 residues. CDR3 DNA sequence: TGTGCCAGCAGCCCATGGGGTGGGGTCGGAGACTATGGCTACACCTTC. Residues: CASSPWGGVGDYGYTF.

This clone came up many times. The same CDR3 also results from other DNA sequences found in this sample. The chain uses TRBV19 and TRBJ2-3; D uncertain. Trimming removed 4 bases at V and 2 bases at J, with 10 bases between. This CDR3 is built from 14 residues. CDR1 and CDR2 (germline): LNHDA, SQIVND (reference sequence). The CDR3, as DNA: TGTGCCAGTAGTAGCACCTACCCCACAGATACGCAGTATTTT. This gives the protein CASSSTYPTDTQYF.

This clone occurred many times. This chain connects TRBV12-3 or TRBV12-4 to TRBJ1-1; D is undetermined. The germline V and J ends were trimmed by 4 bases and 4 bases, with 19 bases remaining between them. This CDR3 comprises 16 residues. The CDR3 spells CASSSLQWQSGTEAFF. As DNA, the CDR3 is TGTGCCAGCAGTTCCCTTCAATGGCAAAGCGGCACTGAAGCTTTCTTT.

This clone was seen many times. This sequence joins TRBV7-7 and TRBJ2-3; 9 bases line up with TRBD2. Germline CDR1 and CDR2: SSHAT and FNYEAQ (reference sequence). The V and J ends lost 5 bases and 0 bases, in that order; junction bases with no gene match: 3. The CDR3 covers 15 residues. CDR3 protein: CASSPTSGSTDTQYF. The CDR3 DNA reads TGTGCCAGCAGCCCTACTAGCGGGAGCACAGATACGCAGTATTTT.

This clone has ten or more counts. This chain joins TRBV12-3 or TRBV12-4 and TRBJ1-4, with D possibly TRBD1 on 6 matching bases. CDR3 length: 13 residues. V was shortened by 3 bases and J by 7 bases, with 9 bases between the two germline ends. The CDR3 region is CASSFRDIEKLFF. In DNA, the CDR3 is TGTGCCAGCAGTTTCCGGGACATTGAAAAACTGTTTTTT.

Notes on this clone: A much larger clone sits a single nucleotide away, making a read error possible. This CDR3 fails to terminate in the conserved phenylalanine or tryptophan, so it likely reflects a read error. This sequence joins TRBV11-2 and TRBJ1-6; 8 positions agree with TRBD1. J lost 10 bases, V lost 1 base, and 3 bases had no gene match. Germline V CDR1 and CDR2: SGHAT, FQNNGV. This CDR3 has 14 amino acids. The CDR3 here is CASSLGDRISPLHS. CDR3 bases: TGTGCCAGCAGCTTAGGGGACAGGATCTCACCCCTCCACTCT.

This clone has a handful of counts. A single base separates this from a much larger clone, so it may be a read error. The rearrangement uses TRBV5-1 and TRBJ2-5; D might be TRBD1 (6 bases). The CDR3 spans 16 residues. From germline, CDR1 is SGHRS and CDR2 YFSETQ. CDR3 coding DNA: TGCGCCAGCAGCCCTGGGGGCTCGAGAGGGTTAGAGGCCCAGTACTTC. As protein: CASSPGGSRGLEAQYF.

This clone is deemed medium-sized. For the CDR3, the DNA is TGTGCCAGCAGTTACTCGAGAAGGGGGCCCGGGGAGCTGTTTTTT. This codes for CASSYSRRGPGELFF. This chain joins TRBV6-5 and TRBJ2-2, with 7 bases that match TRBD1. Germline V gene lookup returns CDR1 MNHEY and CDR2 SVGAGI. This CDR3 is built from 15 residues. The junction had 4 bases not matched to a gene; V was cut back by 0 bases and J by 6 bases.

This clone has a handful of counts. The J gene is TRBJ2-5, the V gene TRBV25-1; D is unclear. Per the germline V gene, CDR1 is MGHDK and CDR2 is SYGVNS. This CDR3 region has 15 residues. The V end was cut by 2 bases, the J end by 5 bases, with 15 bases between. The CDR3 region has the DNA TGTGCCAGCAGTGAAGGGCAGGATGAGATGGAGACCCAGTACTTC. Translation gives CASSEGQDEMETQYF.

This clone was counted at least ten times. The chain links TRBV12-3 or TRBV12-4 to TRBJ2-1, with D possibly being TRBD1 (6 bases). V lost 4 bases and J lost 10, with 17 bases in between. The CDR3 sequence is 14 residues long. The CDR3, as DNA: TGTGCCAGCAGTTACCCAACGTTTGACAGGGAGCAGTTCTTC. This gives the protein CASSYPTFDREQFF.

This clone is medium-sized within its sample. The DNA of the CDR3 is TGTGCCAGCAGTTTGACTAGCGGGGATGTTGGTAATGAGCAGTTCTTC. Translated: CASSLTSGDVGNEQFF. This chain uses TRBV28 with TRBJ2-1, with 11 bases aligning to TRBD2. CDR3 length: 16 amino acids. Germline V lookup: CDR1 MDHEN, CDR2 SYDVKM. Trimming took 3 bases from V and 7 from J; bases not matched to a gene: 8.

This clone appeared a few times. The V and J genes are TRBV13 and TRBJ1-1, with no clear D. Germline V CDR1 and CDR2: PRHDT, FYEKMQ (reference sequence). V lost 4 bases and J 6 bases, leaving 15 bases between the germline ends. The CDR3 is made up of 14 amino acids. CDR3 sequence: CASSYRGGTAEAFF. CDR3 DNA: TGTGCCAGCAGCTACCGCGGAGGCACCGCTGAAGCTTTCTTT.

This clone was found many times. The V gene is TRBV7-8, the J gene TRBJ2-7; 9 nucleotides agree with TRBD2. Germline CDR1 reads SGHVS; CDR2 reads FQNEAQ. The CDR3 runs 14 residues. The J segment lost 5 bases and the V segment lost 1 base, leaving 3 bases of the junction unmatched. CDR3 in amino acids: CASSLVAGANEQYF. In DNA form, the CDR3 reads TGTGCCAGCAGCTTAGTAGCGGGGGCCAACGAGCAGTACTTC.

V is TRBV11-2 and J is TRBJ1-1; D unclear. Germline-derived CDR1 and CDR2 are SGHAT and FQNNGV. CDR3 length equals 14 residues. V gave up 2 bases and J gave up 6 bases, with 13 bases separating them. The CDR3 region is CASSLLRTGSEAFF. The CDR3 DNA is TGTGCCAGCAGCTTACTCCGGACGGGCTCTGAAGCTTTCTTT.

This clone occurred many times. This chain connects TRBV15 to TRBJ2-1; 9 bases map to TRBD1. Losses at the gene ends were 4 bases for V and 6 bases for J; bases not matched to a gene: 7. The CDR3 totals 15 residues. Germline V gives CDR1 LNHNV, CDR2 YYDKDF (reference sequence). The CDR3 DNA reads as TGTGCCACCAGCACAGCCGGGACAGGGATCAATGAGCAGTTCTTC. As protein: CATSTAGTGINEQFF. The complete variable domain, with remaining parts taken from reference TRBV15 and TRBJ2-1, reads DAMVIQNPRYQVTQFGKPVTLSCSQTLNHNVMYWYQQKSSQAPKLLFHYYDKDFNNEADTPDNFQSRRPNTSFCFLDIRSPGLGDTAMYLCATSTAGTGINEQFFGPGTRLTVL.